The TCR beta chain described here comes from a study of tissue T cells after allogeneic stem cell transplantation. Broader study findings: Tissue-detected TCR repertoire was only partly captured by blood and spleen T cells. This small cohort was clinically heterogeneous, and sampling depth was a limitation. The study did not identify alloreactive or antigen-specific tissue TCRs, and some clones might be persisting host cells.

Worth noting for this clone: The antigen is not known. Each gene name is a mouse one. The CDR3 end falls 1 residue outside the read, so it is completed with the germline J gene.

Time point here: mouse harvest day 14 after allogeneic transplant. Each mouse received 10^7 T-cell-depleted marrow cells plus 10^6 splenic CD5+ T cells by tail vein. Mice had MHC-mismatched B6 into BALB/c GVHD, sampled day 7 or 14. Trimming cost V 5 bases and J 4 bases, with 10 bases left between them. This CDR3 region has 13 residues. Germline-derived CDR1 and CDR2 are KGHPV and FQNQEV (reference sequence). TCRdb keeps only in-frame clones here, not all; method: immunoSEQ multiplex PCR. The sample records roughly 670 clones, approximately 50% being singletons. The specimen sequenced was liver tissue. This TCR was recovered from a female BALB/c mouse given C57BL/6 T cells with graft-versus-host disease after an allogeneic hematopoietic cell transplant. The chain joins TRBV26 to TRBJ2-5; tentatively, D is TRBD1 (6 bases). Here the CDR3 reads CASSIRTEDTQYF. CDR3 bases read: TGTGCCAGCAGTATCAGGACAGAAGACACCCAGTAC.